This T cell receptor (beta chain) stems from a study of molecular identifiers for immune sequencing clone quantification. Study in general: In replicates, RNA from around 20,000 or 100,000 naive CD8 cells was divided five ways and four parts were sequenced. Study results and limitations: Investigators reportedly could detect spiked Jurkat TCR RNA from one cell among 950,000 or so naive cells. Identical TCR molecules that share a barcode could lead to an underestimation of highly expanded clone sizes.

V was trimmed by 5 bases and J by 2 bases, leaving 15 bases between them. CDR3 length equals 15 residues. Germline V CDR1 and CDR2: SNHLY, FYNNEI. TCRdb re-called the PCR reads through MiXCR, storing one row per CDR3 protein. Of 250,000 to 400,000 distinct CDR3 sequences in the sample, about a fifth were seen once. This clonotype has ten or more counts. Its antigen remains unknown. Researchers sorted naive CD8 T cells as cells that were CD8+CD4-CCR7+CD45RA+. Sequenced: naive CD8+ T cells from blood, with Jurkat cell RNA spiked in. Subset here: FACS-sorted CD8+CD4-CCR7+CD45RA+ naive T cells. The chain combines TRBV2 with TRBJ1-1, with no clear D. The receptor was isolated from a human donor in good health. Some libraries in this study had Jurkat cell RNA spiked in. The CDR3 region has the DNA TGTGCCAGCAGTTGGGTCCCTTCTCTTAACACTGAAGCTTTCTTT. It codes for CASSWVPSLNTEAFF.